What follows describes a single T cell receptor (beta chain). This entry comes from a study of blood T cell repertoires in COVID-19. Study summary: COVID-19 samples collected from the United States, Italy and Spain covered acute and convalescent phases. T cells, B-cell-depleted T cells, or PBMCs supplied cDNA or gDNA.

Per the authors' pipeline: It was from reference gene primer amplification that nucleated cell counts were estimated. Repertoires were generated with immunoSEQ multiplex PCR, while TCRdb's copy carries only in-frame clones and drops some. The DNA gave D and trimming, while V, J and clone size come from that table. This table has approximately 230,000 clones, around 88% appearing once. The CDR3 loop spans 16 amino acids. Germline assignment: CDR1 SGDLS and CDR2 YYNGEE. The ends were cut back, 4 bases at V and 0 bases at J, with 16 bases in the middle. The material sequenced was peripheral blood. This TCR was sampled from a man aged 80 or over with acute or convalescent COVID-19. V gene TRBV9 combines with J gene TRBJ1-2; D gene unclear. The CDR3 DNA reads as TGTGCCAGCAGCCTTGGAGATTCCCCATCTAACTATGGCTACACCTTC. Amino acids: CASSLGDSPSNYGYTF.